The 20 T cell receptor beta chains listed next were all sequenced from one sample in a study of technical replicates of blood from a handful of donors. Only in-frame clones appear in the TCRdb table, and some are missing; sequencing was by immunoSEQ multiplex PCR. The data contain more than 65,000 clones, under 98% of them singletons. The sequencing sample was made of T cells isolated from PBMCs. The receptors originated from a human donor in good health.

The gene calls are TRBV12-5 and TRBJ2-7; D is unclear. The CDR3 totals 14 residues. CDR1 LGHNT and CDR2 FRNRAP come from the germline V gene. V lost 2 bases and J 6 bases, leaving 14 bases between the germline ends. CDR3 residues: CASGLPQAGSEQYF. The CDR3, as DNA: TGTGCTAGTGGTTTGCCCCAGGCTGGTAGCGAGCAGTACTTC.

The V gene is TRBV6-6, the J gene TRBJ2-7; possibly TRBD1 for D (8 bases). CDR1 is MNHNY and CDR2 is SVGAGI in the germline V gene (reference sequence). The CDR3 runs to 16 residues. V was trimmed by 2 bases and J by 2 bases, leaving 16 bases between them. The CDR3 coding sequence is TGTGCCAGCAGTTACGCGGGGGACAGGAGTGCCTACGAGCAGTACTTC. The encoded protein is CASSYAGDRSAYEQYF.

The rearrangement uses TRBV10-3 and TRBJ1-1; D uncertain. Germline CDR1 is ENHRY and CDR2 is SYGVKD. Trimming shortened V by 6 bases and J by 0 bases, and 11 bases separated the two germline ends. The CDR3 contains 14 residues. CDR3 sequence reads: CAISRDNLNTEAFF. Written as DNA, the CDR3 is TGTGCCATCAGCCGAGACAACCTGAACACTGAAGCTTTCTTT.

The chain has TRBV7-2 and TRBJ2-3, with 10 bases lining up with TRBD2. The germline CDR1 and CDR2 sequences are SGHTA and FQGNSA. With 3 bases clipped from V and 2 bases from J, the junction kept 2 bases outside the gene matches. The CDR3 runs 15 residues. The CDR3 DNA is TGTGCCAGCAGCTTGGGACTAGCGTACACAGATACGCAGTATTTT. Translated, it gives CASSLGLAYTDTQYF.

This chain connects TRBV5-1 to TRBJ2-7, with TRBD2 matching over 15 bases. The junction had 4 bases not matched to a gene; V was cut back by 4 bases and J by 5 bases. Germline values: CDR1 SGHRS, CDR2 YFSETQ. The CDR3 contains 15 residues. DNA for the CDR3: TGCGCCAGCAGCCTCGGGACTAGCGGGAGGAACGAGCAGTACTTC. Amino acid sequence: CASSLGTSGRNEQYF.

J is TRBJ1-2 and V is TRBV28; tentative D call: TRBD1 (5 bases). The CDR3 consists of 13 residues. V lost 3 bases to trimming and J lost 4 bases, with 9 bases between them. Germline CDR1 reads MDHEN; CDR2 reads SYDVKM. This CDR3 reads CASSFVGAYGYTF. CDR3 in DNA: TGTGCCAGCAGTTTCGTAGGGGCCTATGGCTACACCTTC.

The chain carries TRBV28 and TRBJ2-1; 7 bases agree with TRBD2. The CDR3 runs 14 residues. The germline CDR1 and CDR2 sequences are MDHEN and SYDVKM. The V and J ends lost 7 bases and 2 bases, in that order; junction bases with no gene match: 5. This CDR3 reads CASTPGTTYNEQFF. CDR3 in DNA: TGTGCCAGCACCCCCGGGACTACCTACAATGAGCAGTTCTTC.

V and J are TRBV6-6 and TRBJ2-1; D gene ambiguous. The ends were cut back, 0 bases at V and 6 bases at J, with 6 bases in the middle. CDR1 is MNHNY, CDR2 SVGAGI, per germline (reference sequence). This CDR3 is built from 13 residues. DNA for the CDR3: TGTGCCAGCAGTTACTCGACAATCAATGAGCAGTTCTTC. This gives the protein CASSYSTINEQFF.

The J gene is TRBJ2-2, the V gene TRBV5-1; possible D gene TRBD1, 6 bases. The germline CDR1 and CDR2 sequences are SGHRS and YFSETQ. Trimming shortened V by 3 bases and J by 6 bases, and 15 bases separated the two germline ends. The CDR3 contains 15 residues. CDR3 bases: TGCGCCAGCAGCTATCGACAGGACTCCGCCGGGGAGCTGTTTTTT. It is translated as CASSYRQDSAGELFF.

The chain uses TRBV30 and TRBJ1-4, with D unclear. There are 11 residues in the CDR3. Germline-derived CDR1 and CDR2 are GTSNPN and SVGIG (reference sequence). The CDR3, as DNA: TGTTCGGGAATAACTAATGAAAAACTGTTTTTT. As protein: CSGITNEKLFF.

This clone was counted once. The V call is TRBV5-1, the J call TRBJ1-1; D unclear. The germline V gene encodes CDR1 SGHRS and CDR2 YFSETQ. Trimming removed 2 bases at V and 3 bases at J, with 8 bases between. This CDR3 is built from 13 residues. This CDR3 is CASSFSVDTEAFF. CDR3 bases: TGCGCCAGCAGCTTTAGTGTCGACACTGAAGCTTTCTTT.

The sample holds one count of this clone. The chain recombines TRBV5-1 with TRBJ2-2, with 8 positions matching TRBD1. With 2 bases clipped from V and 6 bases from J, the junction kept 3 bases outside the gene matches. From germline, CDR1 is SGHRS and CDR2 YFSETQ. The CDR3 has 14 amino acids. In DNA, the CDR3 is TGCGCCAGCAGCTTAGACAGGGGATCCGGGGAGCTGTTTTTT. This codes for CASSLDRGSGELFF.

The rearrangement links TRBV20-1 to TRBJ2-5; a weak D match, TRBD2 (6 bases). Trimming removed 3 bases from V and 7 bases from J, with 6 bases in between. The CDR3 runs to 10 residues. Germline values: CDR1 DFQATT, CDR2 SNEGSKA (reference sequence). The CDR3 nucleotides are TGCAGTGCTAGGGGGGGGACCCAGTACTTC. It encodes CSARGGTQYF.

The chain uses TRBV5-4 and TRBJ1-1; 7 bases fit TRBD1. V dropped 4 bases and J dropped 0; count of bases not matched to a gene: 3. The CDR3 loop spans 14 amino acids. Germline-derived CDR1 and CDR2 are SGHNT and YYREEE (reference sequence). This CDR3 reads CASSPDRLNTEAFF. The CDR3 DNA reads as TGTGCCAGCAGCCCGGACAGGCTGAACACTGAAGCTTTCTTT.

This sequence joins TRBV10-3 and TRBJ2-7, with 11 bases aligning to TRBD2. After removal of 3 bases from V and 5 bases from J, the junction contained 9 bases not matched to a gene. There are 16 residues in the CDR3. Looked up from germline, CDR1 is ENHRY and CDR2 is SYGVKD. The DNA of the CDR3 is TGTGCCATCAGTGATCCGACTAGCGGGATTAGGGACGAGCAGTACTTC. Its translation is CAISDPTSGIRDEQYF.

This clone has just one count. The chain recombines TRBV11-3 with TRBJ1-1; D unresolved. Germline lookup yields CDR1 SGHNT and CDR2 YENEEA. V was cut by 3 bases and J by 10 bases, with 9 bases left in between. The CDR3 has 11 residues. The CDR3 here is CASSFAEAAFF. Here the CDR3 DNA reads TGTGCCAGCAGCTTTGCGGAGGCAGCTTTCTTT.

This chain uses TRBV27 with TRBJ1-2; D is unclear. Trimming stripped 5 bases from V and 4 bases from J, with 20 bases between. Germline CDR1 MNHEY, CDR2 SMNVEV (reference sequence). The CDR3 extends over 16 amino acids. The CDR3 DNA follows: TGTGCCAGCAGTCCAACTCAGACGCCCGGGAGCTATGGCTACACCTTC. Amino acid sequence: CASSPTQTPGSYGYTF.

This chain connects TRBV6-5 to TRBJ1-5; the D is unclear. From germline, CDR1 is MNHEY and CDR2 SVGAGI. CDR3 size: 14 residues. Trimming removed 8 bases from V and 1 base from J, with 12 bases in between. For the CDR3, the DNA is TGTGCCAGCGGACTTTACAGCAGCAATCAGCCCCAGCATTTT. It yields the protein CASGLYSSNQPQHF.

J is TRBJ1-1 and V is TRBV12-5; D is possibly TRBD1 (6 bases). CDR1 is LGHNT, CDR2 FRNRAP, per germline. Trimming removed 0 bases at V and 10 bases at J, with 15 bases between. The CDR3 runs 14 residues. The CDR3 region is CASGLVGGSGGAFF. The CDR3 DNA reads TGTGCTAGTGGTTTGGTAGGGGGATCGGGAGGAGCTTTCTTT.

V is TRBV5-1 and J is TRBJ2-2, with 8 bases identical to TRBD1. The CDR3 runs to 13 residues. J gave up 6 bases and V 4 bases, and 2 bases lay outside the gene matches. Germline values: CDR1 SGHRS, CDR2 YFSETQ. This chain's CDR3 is CASSRTGSGELFF. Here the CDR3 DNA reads TGCGCCAGCAGCCGGACAGGGTCCGGGGAGCTGTTTTTT.